A selection of T cell receptor beta chains follows, all from one sample in a study of blood T cell repertoires in COVID-19. Data came from immunoSEQ multiplex PCR; TCRdb stores just in-frame clones and leaves some out. This table holds approximately 390,000 clones, around 91% found once. Specimen: peripheral blood. These receptors were collected from a man aged 18 to 30 with active or convalescent COVID-19. The CDR3 runs from the conserved cysteine through the conserved F or W. The D gene is left open where the match is weak. Size is stated for part of the rows, as once, few or many counts, or as a class when the clone is expanded.

>.|TRBJ1-5|TRBV7-8|.
CASSLTDRNQPQHF
TGTGCCAGCAGCCTCACAGACAGAAATCAGCCCCAGCATTTT
>TRBD1|TRBJ1-2|TRBV4-1|.
CASSHNRGRWGYTF
TGCGCCAGCAGCCATAACAGGGGGAGGTGGGGCTACACCTTC
>.|TRBJ2-1|TRBV3-1/TRBV3-2|.
CASSPRQDNEQFF
TGTGCCAGCAGCCCCCGACAGGACAATGAGCAGTTCTTC
>TRBD1|TRBJ2-3|TRBV7-2|.
CASSPRTGGGTDTQYF
TGTGCCAGCAGCCCGCGGACAGGGGGCGGAACAGATACGCAGTATTTT
>TRBD1|TRBJ1-5|TRBV28|.
CASSDREGNQPQHF
TGTGCCAGCAGTGACAGGGAGGGCAATCAGCCCCAGCATTTT
>TRBD2|TRBJ2-7|TRBV15|.
CATSRDGGLAGATYEQYF
TGTGCCACCAGCAGAGATGGAGGACTAGCGGGAGCCACCTACGAGCAGTACTTC
>TRBD1|TRBJ2-7|TRBV28|once
CASSTRQGAHEQYF
TGTGCCAGCAGCACCCGCCAGGGGGCCCACGAGCAGTACTTC
>.|TRBJ1-4|TRBV18|.
CASSPPRGHQAGIGEKLFF
TGTGCCAGCTCACCCCCCCGGGGACACCAGGCGGGCATCGGGGAAAAACTGTTTTTT
>.|TRBJ2-7|TRBV19|few
CASSIGDTRYEQYF
TGTGCCAGTAGTATCGGTGATACCAGGTACGAGCAGTACTTC
>.|TRBJ1-5|TRBV24-1|.
CATSDATGFDQPQHF
TGTGCCACCAGTGATGCAACAGGGTTTGATCAGCCCCAGCATTTT
>.|TRBJ1-1|TRBV7-9|few
CASSDPSAGGTEAFF
TGTGCCAGCAGCGACCCCTCGGCAGGAGGCACTGAAGCTTTCTTT
>.|TRBJ1-3|TRBV7-8|.
CASSLARTGNTIYF
TGTGCCAGCAGCTTAGCGCGAACTGGAAACACCATATATTTT
>TRBD1|TRBJ2-7|TRBV5-4|.
CASSLAGQGPYEQYF
TGTGCCAGCAGCTTGGCAGGACAGGGCCCCTACGAGCAGTACTTC
>TRBD1|TRBJ2-2|TRBV24-1|.
CATSDVDRGLNGELFF
TGTGCCACCAGTGACGTAGACAGGGGGCTTAACGGGGAGCTGTTTTTT
>.|TRBJ2-3|TRBV25-1|.
CASSEGHSTDTQYF
TGTGCCAGCAGTGAGGGACATAGCACAGATACGCAGTATTTT
>.|TRBJ2-6|TRBV28|.
CVAAGANVLTF
TGTGTGGCGGCTGGGGCCAACGTGCTGACTTTC
>TRBD1|TRBJ1-6|TRBV27|few
CASTLGQGARNSPLHF
TGTGCCAGCACCTTGGGACAGGGGGCAAGAAATTCACCCCTCCACTTT
>TRBD2|TRBJ2-1|TRBV10-3|.
CAISESLAGGNEQFF
TGTGCCATCAGTGAGTCACTAGCGGGGGGAAATGAGCAGTTCTTC
>.|TRBJ1-1|TRBV3-1/TRBV3-2|few
CASSQDSGVEAFF
TGTGCCAGCAGCCAAGATTCGGGAGTGGAAGCTTTCTTT
>.|TRBJ1-1|TRBV3-1/TRBV3-2|.
CASRERSTEAFF
TGTGCCAGCAGAGAACGGAGCACTGAAGCTTTCTTT
>.|TRBJ1-1|TRBV20-1|.
CSASSAEENTEAFF
TGCAGTGCTAGTTCGGCAGAGGAAAACACTGAAGCTTTCTTT
>TRBD1|TRBJ1-4|TRBV6-5|.
CASSRDRAEEKLFF
TGTGCCAGCAGCAGGGACAGGGCGGAAGAAAAACTGTTTTTT
>.|TRBJ1-5|TRBV18|.
CASSPLRMADFSSNQPQHF
TGTGCCAGCTCACCGCTCCGGATGGCGGACTTCAGTAGCAATCAGCCCCAGCATTTT
>TRBD2|TRBJ2-1|TRBV3-1/TRBV3-2|.
CASSPPPDGGRVYNEQFF
TGTGCCAGCAGCCCTCCTCCCGACGGGGGGAGGGTTTACAATGAGCAGTTCTTC
>.|TRBJ1-4|TRBV3-1/TRBV3-2|once
CASSHLAEKLFF
TGTGCCAGCAGCCACCTGGCTGAAAAACTGTTTTTT
>TRBD2|TRBJ2-3|TRBV7-9|.
CASSLQLGLAGEDDTQYF
TGTGCCAGCAGCCTACAGCTAGGACTAGCGGGGGAGGACGATACGCAGTATTTT
>TRBD1|TRBJ2-2|TRBV14|once
CASSPRGVGGVTGELFF
TGTGCCAGCAGCCCTAGAGGGGTAGGGGGCGTCACCGGGGAGCTGTTTTTT
>.|TRBJ2-7|TRBV9|once
CASSVEEVSYEQYF
TGTGCCAGCAGCGTAGAGGAGGTCTCCTACGAGCAGTACTTC
>TRBD2|TRBJ2-7|TRBV3-1/TRBV3-2|.
CASSQDKVAGGFHEQYF
TGTGCCAGCAGCCAAGACAAAGTAGCGGGAGGGTTCCACGAGCAGTACTTC
>.|TRBJ1-5|TRBV5-6|once
CASSRRGIGNQPQHF
TGTGCCAGCAGCCGCCGGGGGATCGGGAATCAGCCCCAGCATTTT
>TRBD1|TRBJ2-7|TRBV28|.
CASSLQGVGSYEQYF
TGTGCCAGCAGCTTACAGGGGGTAGGCTCCTACGAGCAGTACTTC
>.|TRBJ2-1|TRBV7-9|once
CASSLVLSSYNEQFF
TGTGCCAGCAGCTTAGTACTGAGCTCCTACAATGAGCAGTTCTTC
>.|TRBJ2-2|TRBV6-5|.
CASSRPGSNTGELFF
TGTGCCAGCAGCCGACCCGGGAGCAACACCGGGGAGCTGTTTTTT
>.|TRBJ1-2|TRBV6-2/TRBV6-3|.
CASSYGGSGYTF
TGTGCCAGCAGTTACGGAGGGAGTGGCTACACCTTC